What follows are 22 T cell receptor beta chains derived from one specimen sequenced in a study of T cell repertoires in cytomegalovirus infection. No antigen is known for these receptors. MiXCR, run by TCRdb on the reads, gives a single entry per CDR3 protein. Of nearly 700,000 distinct CDR3 sequences listed, 33% are singletons. Source: cultured PBMCs, taken from culture after CMV antigen stimulation. These receptors all stem from a human donor in good health (CMV status not recorded). Some clones in this sample may be carry-over from other donors' samples.

V is TRBV5-1 and J is TRBJ2-3; D is ambiguous. The CDR3 spans 14 residues. V shed 4 bases and J shed 4 bases, with 13 bases lying between them. Germline assignment: CDR1 SGHRS and CDR2 YFSETQ. The CDR3 DNA sequence: TGCGCCAGCAGCCCGACACGAGAGTCAGATACGCAGTATTTT. Translation gives CASSPTRESDTQYF.

This chain joins TRBV27 and TRBJ1-2, with 7 bases lining up with TRBD1. The trim removed 3 bases at V and 6 bases at J, leaving 16 bases unmatched. Germline values: CDR1 MNHEY, CDR2 SMNVEV (reference sequence). This CDR3 has 17 amino acids. CDR3 sequence: CASSFISPTGRVNGYTF. Here the CDR3 DNA reads TGTGCCAGCAGTTTTATTTCTCCGACAGGGAGGGTCAATGGCTACACCTTC.

This clonotype occurred many times. The CDR3, as DNA: TGTGCCAGCAGCTTATTAGGGTTGGGGGATGGTGGCTACACCTTC. It codes for CASSLLGLGDGGYTF. The V call is TRBV7-2, the J call TRBJ1-2, with D tentatively TRBD1 (5 bases). Germline-derived CDR1 and CDR2 are SGHTA and FQGNSA. Trimming shortened V by 2 bases and J by 7 bases, and 17 bases separated the two germline ends. The CDR3 loop spans 15 amino acids.

The chain links TRBV14 to TRBJ1-4; no firm D call. The CDR3 runs 13 residues. Germline CDR1 reads SGHDN; CDR2 reads FVKESK. Trimming removed 0 bases from V and 10 bases from J, with 9 bases in between. The CDR3 is CASSQDTIGKLFF. The CDR3, as DNA: TGTGCCAGCAGCCAAGATACGATAGGAAAACTGTTTTTT.

This clonotype was found many times. The chain links TRBV7-8 to TRBJ1-2; D is uncertain. V was cut by 5 bases and J by 3 bases, with 16 bases left in between. The V gene's germline CDR1 is SGHVS and CDR2 FQNEAQ. CDR3 length: 15 residues. CDR3 region: CASSPLSALDYGYTF. The CDR3 coding sequence is TGTGCCAGCAGCCCCTTAAGCGCGTTAGACTATGGCTACACCTTC. Drawing the rest from reference TRBV7-8 and TRBJ1-2, the complete variable domain is GAGVSQSPRYKVAKRGQDVALRCDPISGHVSLFWYQQALGQGPEFLTYFQNEAQLDKSGLPSDRFFAERPEGSVSTLKIQRTQQEDSAVYLCASSPLSALDYGYTFGSGTRLTVV.

The J gene is TRBJ1-5, the V gene TRBV19; D ambiguous. V was clipped by 5 bases and J by 10 bases, with 15 bases between them. Germline assignment: CDR1 LNHDA and CDR2 SQIVND (reference sequence). The CDR3 runs 13 residues. DNA of the CDR3: TGTGCCAGTAGTCCCCGGGTCCTGGGCCCCCAGCATTTT. Translation gives CASSPRVLGPQHF.

V usage is TRBV6-2 or TRBV6-3 and J usage is TRBJ2-1, with 7 bases aligning to TRBD1. The V gene's germline CDR1 is MNHEY and CDR2 SVGEGT. V gave up 5 bases and J gave up 5 bases; unmatched junction bases: 6. The CDR3 contains 14 residues. CDR3 coding DNA: TGTGCCAGCAGTAGGGGGCTACCCGACAATGAGCAGTTCTTC. The encoded protein is CASSRGLPDNEQFF.

V and J are TRBV4-1 and TRBJ2-1; 10 positions match TRBD2. J gave up 7 bases and V 10 bases, and 22 bases lay outside the gene matches. The CDR3 covers 18 residues. CDR1 is MGHRA, CDR2 YSYEKL, per germline. The CDR3 reads CAISKEPSGSGKGNEQFF. The CDR3 DNA reads TGCGCCATCTCTAAGGAGCCTAGCGGGAGCGGGAAAGGGAATGAGCAGTTCTTC.

This clonotype was observed many times. V gene TRBV7-2 combines with J gene TRBJ2-7, with 7 bases matching TRBD1. V trimming: 5 bases; J trimming: 3 bases; junction bases outside the gene matches: 7. Looked up from germline, CDR1 is SGHTA and CDR2 is FQGNSA. This CDR3 is 14 amino acids long. This CDR3 reads CASSARDRFYEQYF. The CDR3 DNA is TGTGCCAGCAGCGCCCGGGACAGATTCTACGAGCAGTACTTC.

This clonotype came up many times. The rearrangement joins TRBV7-2 to TRBJ1-6; D call uncertain. This CDR3 has 16 amino acids. V lost 5 bases and J lost 0, with 11 bases in between. Germline lookup yields CDR1 SGHTA and CDR2 FQGNSA. The CDR3 DNA reads as TGTGCCAGCAGCCCAAAAGCCAACTCCTATAATTCACCCCTCCACTTT. Translation: CASSPKANSYNSPLHF.

This clonotype has just a few counts. The chain uses TRBV2 and TRBJ1-2; D call uncertain. Germline V lookup: CDR1 SNHLY, CDR2 FYNNEI. Trimming took off 2 bases at V and 3 bases at J, with 7 bases between the two ends. The CDR3 is 13 residues long. The CDR3 nucleotides read TGTGCCAGCAGTGAATTGGTCTACTATGGCTACACCTTC. Protein product: CASSELVYYGYTF.

The V and J genes are TRBV6-1 and TRBJ2-2; D may be TRBD2 (6 bases). In germline, CDR1 is MNHNS, CDR2 SASEGT. The CDR3 spans 16 residues. V was shortened by 5 bases and J by 1 base, with 14 bases between the two germline ends. The CDR3 DNA reads TGTGCCAGCAGTTACGCGGCTAGCGTGAACACCGGGGAGCTGTTTTTT. Amino acids: CASSYAASVNTGELFF.

The chain combines TRBV20-1 with TRBJ1-1, with D perhaps matching TRBD1 (6 bases). Germline V gene data show CDR1 as DFQATT and CDR2 as SNEGSKA (reference sequence). The CDR3 spans 16 residues. V lost 1 base and J 0 bases, leaving 15 bases between the germline ends. CDR3 residues: CSARVAATGLNTEAFF. The CDR3 DNA is TGCAGTGCTAGAGTCGCCGCGACAGGACTGAACACTGAAGCTTTCTTT.

This clonotype was counted ten times or more. CDR3 loop: CASSPLKAGGREETQYF. DNA of the CDR3: TGTGCCAGCAGCCCTCTAAAAGCGGGAGGCCGAGAAGAGACCCAGTACTTC. This chain links TRBV12-3 or TRBV12-4 with TRBJ2-5, with 9 nucleotides matching TRBD2. V lost 6 bases and J lost 3; bases outside the gene matches: 14. There are 17 residues in the CDR3.

This clonotype has ten or more counts. V is TRBV7-2 and J is TRBJ1-2; the D gene is possibly TRBD1 (6 bases). The CDR3 runs to 13 residues. Germline V lookup: CDR1 SGHTA, CDR2 FQGNSA. V lost 5 bases to trimming and J lost 6 bases, with 13 bases between them. The CDR3 nucleotides read TGTGCCAGCAGCAAGGACAGAGGGGATGGCTACACCTTC. It yields the protein CASSKDRGDGYTF.

The chain has TRBV20-1 and TRBJ1-1, with D unclear. The CDR3 has 13 amino acids. The germline gives CDR1 DFQATT, CDR2 SNEGSKA (reference sequence). Trimming stripped 6 bases from V and 1 base from J, with 12 bases between. CDR3 region: CSAPREQNTEAFF. CDR3 bases: TGCAGTGCCCCTAGGGAACAGAACACTGAAGCTTTCTTT.

This clonotype appeared a few times. The V gene is TRBV28, the J gene TRBJ2-3, with a possible D match to TRBD1 (5 bases). Germline V gives CDR1 MDHEN, CDR2 SYDVKM. Trimming pared 6 bases from V and 0 bases from J, leaving 13 bases between. CDR3 length: 15 residues. The CDR3 protein is CASREWGVSTDTQYF. In nucleotides, the CDR3 is TGTGCCAGCAGGGAATGGGGCGTTAGCACAGATACGCAGTATTTT.

The V gene is TRBV12-3 or TRBV12-4, the J gene TRBJ2-3, with D maybe TRBD2 (6 bases). Trimming stripped 7 bases from V and 6 bases from J, with 14 bases between. The CDR3 consists of 13 residues. This chain's CDR3 is CASTLGGEDTQYF. The CDR3 nucleotides read TGTGCCAGCACTCTCGGGGGTGAGGATACGCAGTATTTT.

The chain has TRBV20-1 and TRBJ2-7, with 10 bases fitting TRBD2. The V segment lost 5 bases and the J segment 4 bases; nucleotides outside the gene matches: 5. Germline V CDR1 and CDR2: DFQATT, SNEGSKA (reference sequence). The CDR3 runs 13 residues. In DNA, the CDR3 is TGCAGTGCTCTCAGGACTAGCGGTTACGAGCAGTACTTC. The encoded protein is CSALRTSGYEQYF.

V gene TRBV20-1 combines with J gene TRBJ2-1; 12 bases align to TRBD2. Trimming at V came to 3 bases and at J to 7 bases, leaving 7 bases not matched to a gene. The CDR3 is made up of 15 amino acids. Germline V lookup: CDR1 DFQATT, CDR2 SNEGSKA (reference sequence). The CDR3 DNA is TGCAGTGCTAGCTCCGGGACTAGCGGGTTTAATGAGCAGTTCTTC. As protein: CSASSGTSGFNEQFF.

The table lists this clonotype with a count of one. The V call is TRBV2, the J call TRBJ1-3; the D is unclear. Germline CDR1 is SNHLY and CDR2 is FYNNEI. The V end was cut by 3 bases, the J end by 2 bases, with 8 bases between. CDR3 length equals 14 residues. The CDR3 reads CASSESATGNTIYF. The CDR3 coding sequence is TGTGCCAGCAGTGAGTCTGCAACTGGAAACACCATATATTTT. Combining the CDR3 with reference TRBV2 and TRBJ1-3 gives the whole variable domain EPEVTQTPSHQVTQMGQEVILRCVPISNHLYFYWYRQILGQKVEFLVSFYNNEISEKSEIFDDQFSVERPDGSNFTLKIRSTKLEDSAMYFCASSESATGNTIYFGEGSWLTVV.

This clonotype was seen a handful of times. CDR3 sequence reads: CASSQVTGITEAFF. DNA for the CDR3: TGCGCCAGCAGCCAAGTGACAGGGATCACTGAAGCTTTCTTT. The V and J genes are TRBV4-1 and TRBJ1-1, with TRBD1 matching 7 bases. V lost 1 base to trimming and J lost 4 bases; unmatched junction nucleotides: 3. The CDR3 covers 14 residues. From germline, CDR1 is MGHRA and CDR2 YSYEKL.